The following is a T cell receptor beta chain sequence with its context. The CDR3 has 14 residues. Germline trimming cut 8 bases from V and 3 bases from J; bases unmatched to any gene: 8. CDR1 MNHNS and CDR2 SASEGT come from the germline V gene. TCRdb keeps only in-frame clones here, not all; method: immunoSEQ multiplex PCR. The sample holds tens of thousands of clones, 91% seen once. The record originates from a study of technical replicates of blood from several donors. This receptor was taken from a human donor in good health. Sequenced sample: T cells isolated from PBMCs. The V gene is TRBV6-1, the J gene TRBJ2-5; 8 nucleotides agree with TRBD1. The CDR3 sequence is CASRTGSSKETQYF. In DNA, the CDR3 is TGTGCCAGCCGGACAGGGTCCTCGAAAGAGACCCAGTACTTC.